What follows are 21 T cell receptor beta chains derived from one specimen sequenced in a study of T cell responses to AZD1222 COVID-19 vaccine. Data came from immunoSEQ multiplex PCR; TCRdb stores just in-frame clones and leaves some out. The table has 150,000 or so clones, around 86% seen once. Sequencing was performed on peripheral blood, taken 28 days after the second AZD1222 dose. The receptors were gathered from an adult who received the AZD1222 COVID-19 vaccine.

This clone was counted between two and nine times. The DNA for the CDR3 is TGTGCCAGCAGCTATCGGACAGTGCAGAACACTGAAGCTTTCTTT. This sequence encodes CASSYRTVQNTEAFF. This chain links TRBV7-9 with TRBJ1-1; TRBD1 is a possible D gene (6 bases). Trimming stripped 4 bases from V and 1 base from J, with 13 bases between. Germline V CDR1 and CDR2: SEHNR, FQNEAQ (reference sequence). There are 15 residues in the CDR3.

This chain joins TRBV7-9 and TRBJ2-6; D may be TRBD1 (5 bases). This CDR3 has 18 residues. With 5 bases removed from V and 0 bases from J, the gap between germline ends came to 17 bases. The germline V gene has CDR1 SEHNR and CDR2 FQNEAQ (reference sequence). The CDR3 loop reads CASSQRLGVISGANVLTF. The DNA for the CDR3 is TGTGCCAGCAGCCAGCGCTTAGGGGTGATCTCTGGGGCCAACGTCCTGACTTTC.

This clone was counted a few times. This same CDR3 is encoded by further DNA sequences in the sample. The genes are TRBV18 and TRBJ2-6; D is perhaps TRBD2 (5 bases). The V gene's germline CDR1 is KGHSH and CDR2 LQKENI. V was cut by 5 bases and J by 0 bases, with 5 bases left in between. This CDR3 is 14 amino acids long. The CDR3 nucleotides read TGTGCCAGCTCAGAGGGCTCTGGGGCCAACGTCCTGACTTTC. Translated, it gives CASSEGSGANVLTF.

The chain has TRBV25-1 and TRBJ2-1; TRBD1 matches 7 bases. Trimming cost V 4 bases and J 9 bases; bases outside gene matches: 12. CDR1 and CDR2 from the germline V gene are MGHDK and SYGVNS. This CDR3 spans 15 amino acids. The CDR3 loop reads CASSGWDSPSPEQFF. The CDR3 DNA reads as TGTGCCAGCAGTGGGTGGGACAGCCCAAGCCCTGAGCAGTTCTTC.

This clone was counted a single time. This sequence joins TRBV30 and TRBJ2-7; 14 nucleotides line up with TRBD2. This CDR3 is 16 amino acids long. CDR1 is GTSNPN, CDR2 SVGIG, per germline (reference sequence). Losses at the gene ends were 4 bases for V and 3 bases for J; bases not matched to a gene: 8. In nucleotides, the CDR3 is TGTGCCTGGATCCGCGCGACTAGCGGGAGGGTCTACGAGCAGTACTTC. Translated: CAWIRATSGRVYEQYF.

The V call is TRBV4-1, the J call TRBJ1-3, with D hard to call. Trimming took off 4 bases at V and 0 bases at J, with 13 bases between the two ends. CDR1 is MGHRA, CDR2 YSYEKL, per germline. The CDR3 spans 16 residues. The CDR3 coding sequence is TGCGCCAGCAGCCTAGCTACTGGAAGCTCTGGAAACACCATATATTTT. Residues: CASSLATGSSGNTIYF.

This clone was recorded only once. The chain employs TRBV6-1 and TRBJ2-1; tentatively, D is TRBD1 or TRBD2 (5 bases each). The CDR3 spans 16 residues. Trimming removed 0 bases from V and 9 bases from J, with 18 bases in between. From germline, CDR1 is MNHNS and CDR2 SASEGT. The DNA of the CDR3 is TGTGCCAGCAGTGAAGCGACCGGGTCGGGGCGGCGTGAGCAGTTCTTC. Translated: CASSEATGSGRREQFF.

The V and J genes are TRBV6-2 or TRBV6-3 and TRBJ2-6, with D maybe TRBD2 (5 bases). This CDR3 region has 17 residues. CDR1 MNHEY and CDR2 SVGEGT come from the germline V gene. With 2 bases removed from V and 4 bases from J, the gap between germline ends came to 15 bases. The CDR3 is CASSYGPGSTGANVLTF. The CDR3 nucleotides are TGTGCCAGCAGTTACGGGCCGGGGAGTACCGGGGCCAACGTCCTGACTTTC.

The chain has TRBV10-3 and TRBJ2-7, with D perhaps given as TRBD1 or TRBD2 (5 bases each). Trimming left V 6 bases short and J 2 bases short, with 14 bases between. The CDR3 extends over 14 amino acids. Germline V gene lookup returns CDR1 ENHRY and CDR2 SYGVKD. The CDR3 DNA reads as TGTGCCATCAGGCCCGGGACGTTACCCTACGAGCAGTACTTC. Translating gives CAIRPGTLPYEQYF.

V is TRBV5-4 and J is TRBJ2-7, with 8 bases matching TRBD2. V was pared by 4 bases and J by 1 base, with 13 bases of the junction left unmatched. The CDR3 length is 17 residues. Germline V lookup: CDR1 SGHNT, CDR2 YYREEE (reference sequence). Here the CDR3 DNA reads TGTGCCAGCAGCCCTCCGGGGAAGCGGGAGCGATCCTACGAGCAGTACTTC. It encodes CASSPPGKRERSYEQYF.

V gene TRBV3-1 (or the pseudogene TRBV3-2) combines with J gene TRBJ1-1; no clear D. CDR3 length: 14 amino acids. The germline CDR1 and CDR2 sequences are LGHDT and YNNKEL (reference sequence). V dropped 0 bases and J dropped 0 bases, with 5 bases sitting between them. CDR3 protein: CASSQDRLNTEAFF. The CDR3 coding sequence is TGTGCCAGCAGCCAAGATAGACTGAACACTGAAGCTTTCTTT.

The rearrangement links TRBV5-4 to TRBJ2-7; TRBD2 aligns across 8 bases. V was clipped by 4 bases and J by 3 bases; unmatched bases: 3. From germline, CDR1 is SGHNT and CDR2 YYREEE (reference sequence). The CDR3 loop spans 13 amino acids. The CDR3 loop reads CASSQGTSYEQYF. The CDR3 region has the DNA TGTGCCAGCAGCCAAGGGACTAGCTACGAGCAGTACTTC.

This rearrangement joins TRBV27 to TRBJ2-1, with 8 bases lining up with TRBD2. The CDR3 is made up of 15 amino acids. CDR1 and CDR2 (germline): MNHEY, SMNVEV (reference sequence). The V gene end was trimmed by 5 bases and the J gene end by 7 bases; junction bases not matched to a gene: 10. Written as DNA, the CDR3 is TGTGCCAGCAGTCCTAATAGCGGGATCTCGAATGAGCAGTTCTTC. Translation gives CASSPNSGISNEQFF.

The chain combines TRBV6-5 with TRBJ2-1; 8 positions match TRBD1. The germline V gene has CDR1 MNHEY and CDR2 SVGAGI. The CDR3 runs to 15 residues. Germline trimming cut 1 base from V and 5 bases from J; bases unmatched to any gene: 4. The CDR3 is CASSYWGTGNNEQFF. Written as DNA, the CDR3 is TGTGCCAGCAGTTACTGGGGGACAGGAAACAATGAGCAGTTCTTC.

V usage is TRBV15 and J usage is TRBJ2-3; D not resolved. CDR1 is LNHNV and CDR2 is YYDKDF in the germline V gene (reference sequence). Trimming cost V 0 bases and J 10 bases, with 8 bases left between them. This CDR3 is built from 12 residues. The CDR3 here is CATSRDQSAQYF. CDR3 in DNA: TGTGCCACCAGCAGAGATCAAAGTGCGCAGTATTTT.

V is TRBV5-1 and J is TRBJ2-1; 10 bases are shared with TRBD2. From germline, CDR1 is SGHRS and CDR2 YFSETQ. The CDR3 runs to 16 residues. V lost 0 bases, J lost 6 bases, and 6 bases stayed unmatched. The CDR3: CASSLVLAGVSNEQFF. CDR3 bases: TGCGCCAGCAGCTTGGTGCTAGCGGGAGTGAGCAATGAGCAGTTCTTC.

A single count supports this clone. The rearrangement links TRBV7-2 to TRBJ2-3; 7 bases align to TRBD2. Germline V gene lookup returns CDR1 SGHTA and CDR2 FQGNSA. The CDR3 is 15 residues long. Losses at the gene ends were 3 bases for V and 6 bases for J; bases not matched to a gene: 9. The CDR3 sequence: CASSFRSGQRDTQYF. In DNA form, the CDR3 reads TGTGCCAGCAGCTTCCGTAGCGGGCAGCGGGATACGCAGTATTTT.

This clone was found once. V is TRBV18 and J is TRBJ2-7; D gene ambiguous. V gave up 1 base and J gave up 0 bases, with 4 bases separating them. Germline values: CDR1 KGHSH, CDR2 LQKENI. This CDR3 spans 13 amino acids. In DNA form, the CDR3 reads TGTGCCAGCTCACCACAAAGCTCCTACGAGCAGTACTTC. Amino acid sequence: CASSPQSSYEQYF.

This clone appeared a single time. The chain is built from TRBV5-4 and TRBJ2-7; a possible D gene is TRBD1 (5 bases). This CDR3 spans 13 amino acids. V was cut by 4 bases and J by 4 bases, with 12 bases left in between. Germline V gene lookup returns CDR1 SGHNT and CDR2 YYREEE (reference sequence). CDR3 DNA: TGTGCCAGCAGCCGACAGTTATCTTACGAGCAGTACTTC. Translation gives CASSRQLSYEQYF.

V and J are TRBV6-2 or TRBV6-3 and TRBJ2-1, with D perhaps matching TRBD2 (6 bases). The CDR3 runs 15 residues. The V gene's germline CDR1 is MNHEY and CDR2 SVGEGT. Trimming took off 6 bases at V and 10 bases at J, with 22 bases between the two ends. The CDR3 is CASSPPGAWAGEQFF. In nucleotides, the CDR3 is TGTGCCAGCAGCCCCCCGGGAGCTTGGGCAGGAGAGCAGTTCTTC.

The chain links TRBV4-3 to TRBJ2-2; D not certain. The CDR3 consists of 14 residues. Trimming left V 0 bases short and J 11 bases short, with 13 bases between. Germline V gene lookup returns CDR1 LGHNA and CDR2 YSLEER. The CDR3, as DNA: TGCGCCAGCAGCCAAGATTTATCCCCGAGAGAGCTGTTTTTT. Translation: CASSQDLSPRELFF.